These 28 T cell receptor beta chains originate from one sample sequenced in a study of T cells and copy number aberrations in small-cell lung cancer (dated by TCRdb to the early 2020s). Library construction relied on the immunoSEQ multiplex PCR assay. Here the immuneACCESS table is served through TCRdb, limited to in-frame sequences with V and J called. Missing clones are a known gap in these copies; in checked studies unresolved V genes cover under half, and the rest lacks a known reason. The sample includes roughly 2,000 clones, with about 80% observed a single time. Clones ranked in the top ten supply over 7.5% of the sample. Sample: tumor tissue. The receptors come from a man in his sixties with small cell lung cancer.

The V gene is TRBV5-4, the J gene TRBJ2-1; 9 nucleotides agree with TRBD2. The CDR3 runs 15 residues. Germline V gene lookup returns CDR1 SGHNT and CDR2 YYREEE (reference sequence). V lost 1 base to trimming and J lost 6 bases; unmatched junction nucleotides: 5. Here the CDR3 reads CASSLSGGGGNEQFF. Here the CDR3 DNA reads TGTGCCAGCAGCTTGTCTGGCGGGGGGGGCAATGAGCAGTTCTTC.

The chain joins TRBV9 to TRBJ2-5, with TRBD1 matching over 7 bases. The germline V gene has CDR1 SGDLS and CDR2 YYNGEE. V was clipped by 9 bases and J by 6 bases; unmatched bases: 11. The CDR3 totals 13 residues. The CDR3 DNA sequence: TGTGCCAACCCCCCGAGGGGGCGAAAGACCCAGTACTTC. It encodes CANPPRGRKTQYF.

CDR3 DNA sequence: TGCAGCGCCCAGGCGGTGACTAATGAAAAACTGTTTTTT. It specifies CSAQAVTNEKLFF. The chain is built from TRBV29-1 and TRBJ1-4; unclear D gene. Germline CDR1 reads SQVTM; CDR2 reads ANQGSEA. The CDR3 extends over 13 amino acids. Between the trimmed V and J ends, which lost 7 bases and 2 bases, there was a span of 11 bases.

The gene calls are TRBV28 and TRBJ2-5; no firm D call. Per the germline V gene, CDR1 is MDHEN and CDR2 is SYDVKM. This CDR3 is 11 amino acids long. The V gene lost 5 bases and the J gene lost 6 bases, with 7 bases spanning the gap. CDR3 sequence reads: CASSVEKTQYF. The CDR3 DNA reads as TGTGCCAGCAGTGTTGAGAAGACCCAGTACTTC.

The CDR3 coding sequence is TGCAGCGTTGATGAGACTTTGAACACTGAAGCTTTCTTT. This encodes CSVDETLNTEAFF. The rearrangement joins TRBV29-1 to TRBJ1-1; D is ambiguous. The V and J ends lost 3 bases and 0 bases respectively, with 8 bases between them. The CDR3 sequence is 13 residues long. Germline assignment: CDR1 SQVTM and CDR2 ANQGSEA. Full variable domain (rest looked up from reference TRBV29-1 and TRBJ1-1): SAVISQKPSRDICQRGTSLTIQCQVDSQVTMMFWYRQQPGQSLTLIATANQGSEATYESGFVIDKFPISRPNLTFSTLTVSNMSPEDSSIYLCSVDETLNTEAFFGQGTRLTVV.

This chain connects TRBV6-4 to TRBJ2-3; TRBD2 aligns across 10 bases. The V and J ends lost 0 bases and 2 bases, in that order; junction bases with no gene match: 5. CDR1 is MRHNA and CDR2 is SNTAGT in the germline V gene. The CDR3 runs 17 residues. CDR3 coding DNA: TGTGCCAGCAGTGACTCGTTCACTAGCGGGGACACAGATACGCAGTATTTT. Its translation: CASSDSFTSGDTDTQYF.

The chain combines TRBV5-1 with TRBJ2-3; D is unresolved. V lost 0 bases and J 0 bases, leaving 5 bases between the germline ends. CDR1 and CDR2 from the germline V gene are SGHRS and YFSETQ. The CDR3 consists of 14 residues. CDR3 region: CASSLGQSTDTQYF. CDR3 sequence (DNA): TGCGCCAGCAGCTTGGGTCAGAGCACAGATACGCAGTATTTT.

J is TRBJ2-7 and V is TRBV28; TRBD1 matches at 7 bases. The junction had 3 bases not matched to a gene; V was cut back by 4 bases and J by 0 bases. Germline-derived CDR1 and CDR2 are MDHEN and SYDVKM. This CDR3 comprises 14 residues. CDR3 sequence reads: CASSSGTASYEQYF. The CDR3 DNA reads TGTGCCAGCAGTTCTGGGACAGCCTCCTACGAGCAGTACTTC.

The chain carries TRBV28 and TRBJ1-3; D remains unclear. Germline CDR1 is MDHEN and CDR2 is SYDVKM. The CDR3 sequence is 15 residues long. V dropped 5 bases and J dropped 0 bases, with 11 bases sitting between them. This CDR3 reads CASSLYILSGNTIYF. The CDR3, as DNA: TGTGCCAGCAGTCTTTATATCCTCTCTGGAAACACCATATATTTT.

The V call is TRBV7-2, the J call TRBJ1-6; D possibly corresponds to TRBD1 (5 bases). CDR3 length: 16 amino acids. The ends were cut back, 5 bases at V and 8 bases at J, with 19 bases in the middle. Germline V gives CDR1 SGHTA, CDR2 FQGNSA. The CDR3 protein is CASSPESQGVHSPLHF. Written as DNA, the CDR3 is TGTGCCAGCAGCCCTGAGTCGCAGGGCGTCCATTCACCCCTCCACTTT. Using reference TRBV7-2 and TRBJ1-6 for the parts outside the CDR3, the full variable domain is GAGVSQSPSNKVTEKGKDVELRCDPISGHTALYWYRQSLGQGLEFLIYFQGNSAPDKSGLPSDRFSAERTGGSVSTLTIQRTQQEDSAVYLCASSPESQGVHSPLHFGNGTRLTVT.

A note on this clone: Compared with germline, one end of the junction differs, possibly owing to a read error. The DNA for the CDR3 is TGTGTCAGCTCCCTCATCGCAGGGACCCTCTCCTACAATGAGCAGTTCTTC. This encodes CVSSLIAGTLSYNEQFF. This chain uses TRBV18 with TRBJ2-1; D is tentatively TRBD1 or TRBD2 (5 bases each). This CDR3 has 17 amino acids. Germline V gene lookup returns CDR1 KGHSH and CDR2 LQKENI.

This chain joins TRBV28 and TRBJ2-7; TRBD2 aligns across 7 bases. After removal of 5 bases from V and 5 bases from J, the junction contained 12 bases not matched to a gene. The CDR3 covers 15 residues. The germline gives CDR1 MDHEN, CDR2 SYDVKM. The chain's CDR3 is CASSPSPGRYNEQYF. In DNA, the CDR3 is TGTGCCAGCAGTCCCTCCCCCGGGAGGTACAACGAGCAGTACTTC.

This clone is deemed large (0.1 to 1%). The rearrangement uses TRBV15 and TRBJ2-7; TRBD1 aligns across 9 bases. The length of the CDR3 is 14 residues. Germline V gene sequence: CDR1 LNHNV, CDR2 YYDKDF (reference sequence). V gave up 3 bases and J gave up 6 bases; unmatched junction bases: 6. The DNA of the CDR3 is TGTGCCACCAGCAGTGCACAGGGGGCTGCCGAGCAGTACTTC. Amino acid sequence: CATSSAQGAAEQYF.

The gene calls are TRBV14 and TRBJ2-7; D is unresolved. Trimming removed 4 bases at V and 2 bases at J, with 9 bases between. Germline V gene lookup returns CDR1 SGHDN and CDR2 FVKESK. This CDR3 has 13 amino acids. CDR3 sequence reads: CASSLRTAYEQYF. CDR3 coding DNA: TGTGCCAGCAGCCTCCGAACAGCCTACGAGCAGTACTTC.

The rearrangement links TRBV7-8 to TRBJ1-2; D remains ambiguous. CDR1 is SGHVS, CDR2 FQNEAQ, per germline. V lost 1 base and J lost 7, with 19 bases in between. The CDR3 is 16 residues long. The DNA for the CDR3 is TGTGCCAGCAGCTTAGAAGGTGGAGGCAGTCGGGCTGGCTACACCTTC. This encodes CASSLEGGGSRAGYTF.

V and J are TRBV6-1 and TRBJ2-7; 9 bases line up with TRBD2. The germline CDR1 and CDR2 sequences are MNHNS and SASEGT. The CDR3 sequence is 16 residues long. J gave up 2 bases and V 0 bases, and 5 bases lay outside the gene matches. CDR3 amino acids: CASSEARAGGPYEQYF. CDR3 coding DNA: TGTGCCAGCAGTGAAGCGAGGGCGGGGGGGCCCTACGAGCAGTACTTC.

This rearrangement joins TRBV2 to TRBJ2-5; unclear D gene. Per germline, CDR1 SNHLY and CDR2 FYNNEI. This CDR3 is 15 amino acids long. Trimming took 6 bases from V and 0 from J, leaving 14 bases between them. CDR3 amino acids: CASRPRATYQETQYF. CDR3 in DNA: TGTGCCAGCAGGCCTCGAGCCACGTACCAAGAGACCCAGTACTTC.

The CDR3 bases are TGTGCCAGCAGCCATGCCCAGCTTAACTATGGCTACACCTTC. Protein: CASSHAQLNYGYTF. The chain has TRBV7-9 and TRBJ1-2; D not certain. The CDR3 spans 14 residues. Trimming pared 5 bases from V and 1 base from J, leaving 11 bases between. Germline V gives CDR1 SEHNR, CDR2 FQNEAQ (reference sequence).

The CDR3 DNA follows: TGTGCCAGCAAACAGGGGGCCCGATCGTACCAAGAGACCCAGTACTTC. Its protein is CASKQGARSYQETQYF. This rearrangement joins TRBV6-4 to TRBJ2-5; 9 bases line up with TRBD1. Unmatched junction bases numbered 9, after V lost 7 bases and J lost 0 bases. Germline lookup yields CDR1 MRHNA and CDR2 SNTAGT. The CDR3 totals 16 residues.

The V call is TRBV27, the J call TRBJ2-7; no clear D. Germline loops: CDR1 MNHEY, CDR2 SMNVEV (reference sequence). This CDR3 is built from 12 residues. The germline V and J ends were trimmed by 7 bases and 2 bases, with 9 bases remaining between them. The CDR3 coding sequence is TGTGCCAGCACCGACCGGACCTACGAGCAGTACTTC. Protein product: CASTDRTYEQYF.

On this clone itself: Other DNA sequences in this sample translate to the same CDR3. The chain couples TRBV23-1 to TRBJ2-1, with 8 positions matching TRBD1. TRBV23-1 is an ORF; its function is uncertain. This CDR3 contains 16 residues. V shed 0 bases, J shed 7 bases, and the junction held 8 bases outside the gene matches. In DNA, the CDR3 is TGCGCCAGCAGTCAATCTCGACCAGGGGGCCCAAATGAGCAGTTCTTC. Translated: CASSQSRPGGPNEQFF.

The gene calls are TRBV30 and TRBJ2-7; 7 nucleotides line up with TRBD1. Germline V lookup: CDR1 GTSNPN, CDR2 SVGIG (reference sequence). The CDR3 loop spans 17 amino acids. V lost 3 bases, J lost 1 base, and 15 bases stayed unmatched. The CDR3 loop is CAWRIGAFRGFSYEQYF. As DNA, the CDR3 is TGTGCCTGGAGAATAGGGGCTTTCAGGGGGTTTTCCTACGAGCAGTACTTC.

The rearrangement uses TRBV4-3 and TRBJ1-1; TRBD1 is a possible D gene (6 bases). The germline V gene has CDR1 LGHNA and CDR2 YSLEER. Trimming removed 3 bases from V and 1 base from J, with 15 bases in between. CDR3 length: 16 residues. The chain's CDR3 is CASSQALGQKNTEAFF. CDR3 bases: TGCGCCAGCAGCCAGGCCTTGGGACAAAAGAACACTGAAGCTTTCTTT.

This rearrangement joins TRBV4-3 to TRBJ2-3; TRBD1 or TRBD2 may be the D gene (5 bases each). Germline V gene data show CDR1 as LGHNA and CDR2 as YSLEER. Trimming shortened V by 0 bases and J by 0 bases, and 16 bases separated the two germline ends. The CDR3 contains 18 residues. CDR3 loop: CASSQDNRRASSTDTQYF. For the CDR3, the DNA is TGCGCCAGCAGCCAAGATAACAGGCGGGCTTCTAGCACAGATACGCAGTATTTT.

The rearrangement links TRBV2 to TRBJ1-4; D is ambiguous. Germline V CDR1 and CDR2: SNHLY, FYNNEI. The V end was cut by 8 bases, the J end by 5 bases, with 12 bases between. This CDR3 spans 13 amino acids. CDR3 in DNA: TGTGCCAGCGTTAACAGTCTAAATGAAAAACTGTTTTTT. Its protein product is CASVNSLNEKLFF.

The chain carries TRBV11-2 and TRBJ1-5; D remains unclear. The V gene's germline CDR1 is SGHAT and CDR2 FQNNGV. V lost 5 bases to trimming and J lost 4 bases, with 9 bases between them. The CDR3 has 13 residues. In DNA form, the CDR3 reads TGTGCCAGCAGCACGTACGGGAATCAGCCCCAGCATTTT. Amino acid sequence: CASSTYGNQPQHF. The full variable domain, in which reference TRBV11-2 and TRBJ1-5 provide the parts outside the CDR3, is EAGVAQSPRYKIIEKRQSVAFWCNPISGHATLYWYQQILGQGPKLLIQFQNNGVVDDSQLPKDRFSAERLKGVDSTLKIQPAKLEDSAVYLCASSTYGNQPQHFGDGTRLSIL.

The gene calls are TRBV19 and TRBJ2-7, with no clear D. The V end was cut by 6 bases, the J end by 2 bases, with 8 bases between. In germline, CDR1 is LNHDA, CDR2 SQIVND (reference sequence). The CDR3 consists of 12 residues. This chain's CDR3 is CASSRNAYEQYF. In nucleotides, the CDR3 is TGTGCCAGTAGCCGGAACGCCTACGAGCAGTACTTC.

The chain couples TRBV5-1 to TRBJ2-1; D may be TRBD1 (5 bases). There are 17 residues in the CDR3. Deletions cut 2 bases from V and 3 bases from J, with 18 bases between. Germline loops: CDR1 SGHRS, CDR2 YFSETQ. CDR3 loop: CASSFLPGQFGYNEQFF. DNA for the CDR3: TGCGCCAGCAGCTTTTTACCAGGGCAATTCGGCTACAATGAGCAGTTCTTC.